This note documents a single T cell receptor (beta chain) sequence. Researchers barred patients who had uncontrolled infection, other autoimmune disease, pregnancy or lactation. Diagnostic assessment was based on clinical symptoms, serum thyroxine and TRAb, thyroid ultrasound and orbital computed tomography. V lost 0 bases to trimming and J lost 11 bases, with 17 bases between them. CDR3 size: 14 residues. The germline V gene encodes CDR1 SGDLS and CDR2 YYNGEE. This record comes from a study of T cells in Graves' hyperthyroidism and ophthalmopathy. RNA transcripts gave rise to amplified TCR beta CDR3 regions. The HTBI primer set served for first-round RT-PCR of the TCR CDR3. Using its own MiXCR run on the multiplex PCR reads, TCRdb lists one record per CDR3 protein. The table has approximately 640,000 distinct CDR3 sequences, 45% seen once; the top ten hold under 8%.

Input material: peripheral blood or thyroid tissue (not recorded which). The chain combines TRBV9 with TRBJ1-1; possible D gene TRBD1, 5 bases. This receptor was identified in an adult man with Graves' disease, either hyperthyroidism or ophthalmopathy (not recorded which). This chain's CDR3 is CASSVEASGRAAFF. The DNA of the CDR3 is TGTGCCAGCAGCGTAGAAGCGTCCGGCAGGGCGGCTTTCTTT. Variable domain in full (rest from reference TRBV9 and TRBJ1-1): DSGVTQTPKHLITATGQRVTLRCSPRSGDLSVYWYQQSLDQGLQFLIQYYNGEERAKGNILERFSAQQFPDLHSELNLSSLELGDSALYFCASSVEASGRAAFFGQGTRLTVV.